Below are 11 T cell receptor beta chains sequenced from a single sample in a study of T cells after somatic rescue of genetic block. Libraries were prepared by immunoSEQ multiplex PCR; TCRdb keeps only in-frame clonotypes and omits some of them. Of 110,000 or so clones in the sample, 85% to 95% were seen once. Sequenced input: peripheral blood mononuclear cells (PBMCs). Every receptor here comes from a woman aged 18-29 years.

V is TRBV7-9 and J is TRBJ1-2, with D possibly being TRBD1 (5 bases). The V end lost 3 bases, the J end lost 4 bases, and 15 bases lay between the germline ends. Germline loops: CDR1 SEHNR, CDR2 FQNEAQ (reference sequence). The CDR3 is made up of 15 amino acids. The CDR3 here is CASSFDSRITYGYTF. CDR3 bases: TGTGCCAGCAGCTTTGACAGCCGAATTACCTATGGCTACACCTTC.

This clone showed up just once. The chain uses TRBV5-1 and TRBJ2-7; TRBD1 is a possible D gene (7 bases). The CDR3 is 16 amino acids. Trimming left V 6 bases short and J 7 bases short, with 26 bases between. CDR1 and CDR2 from the germline V gene are SGHRS and YFSETQ. The CDR3 DNA follows: TGCGCCAGCAACACGGGTCCCGAGACAGGGACTTGGGAGCAGTACTTC. It encodes CASNTGPETGTWEQYF.

The chain couples TRBV27 to TRBJ1-4, with D perhaps matching TRBD1 (5 bases). There are 15 residues in the CDR3. V lost 5 bases, J lost 1 base, and 11 bases lay in between. Germline values: CDR1 MNHEY, CDR2 SMNVEV (reference sequence). Here the CDR3 DNA reads TGTGCCAGCAGTGATTGGGGGGGAACTAATGAAAAACTGTTTTTT. Translated, it gives CASSDWGGTNEKLFF.

The chain joins TRBV4-1 to TRBJ2-7, with 8 bases matching TRBD1. The CDR3 spans 17 residues. Germline values: CDR1 MGHRA, CDR2 YSYEKL. The V gene end was trimmed by 3 bases and the J gene end by 4 bases; junction bases not matched to a gene: 14. This chain's CDR3 is CASSQTQGQVAYYEQYF. CDR3 nucleotide sequence: TGCGCCAGCAGCCAGACCCAGGGACAGGTTGCTTATTACGAGCAGTACTTC.

This rearrangement joins TRBV19 to TRBJ1-1; D is possibly TRBD1 (6 bases). Deletions cut 4 bases from V and 1 base from J, with 10 bases between. Germline lookup yields CDR1 LNHDA and CDR2 SQIVND (reference sequence). The CDR3 has 14 residues. The CDR3: CASSKTGKNTEAFF. CDR3 DNA: TGTGCCAGTAGTAAAACAGGGAAGAACACTGAAGCTTTCTTT. The full variable domain, in which reference TRBV19 and TRBJ1-1 provide the parts outside the CDR3, is DGGITQSPKYLFRKEGQNVTLSCEQNLNHDAMYWYRQDPGQGLRLIYYSQIVNDFQKGDIAEGYSVSREKKESFPLTVTSAQKNPTAFYLCASSKTGKNTEAFFGQGTRLTVV.

The J gene is TRBJ1-5, the V gene TRBV4-3; TRBD1 matches at 7 bases. The germline V gene has CDR1 LGHNA and CDR2 YSLEER. CDR3 length: 15 amino acids. J gave up 4 bases and V 4 bases, and 7 bases lay outside the gene matches. The CDR3 DNA reads TGCGCCAGCAGCCCGTCCAGGGGGGTGAATCAGCCCCAGCATTTT. Translated, it gives CASSPSRGVNQPQHF.

V gene TRBV7-9 combines with J gene TRBJ2-7, with D uncertain. The ends were cut back, 0 bases at V and 6 bases at J, with 0 bases in the middle. The CDR3 spans 10 residues. CDR1 is SEHNR and CDR2 is FQNEAQ in the germline V gene (reference sequence). This CDR3 reads CASSLAEQYF. CDR3 nucleotides: TGTGCCAGCAGCTTAGCCGAGCAGTACTTC. Supplemented by reference TRBV7-9 and TRBJ2-7, the full variable domain reads DTGVSQNPRHKITKRGQNVTFRCDPISEHNRLYWYRQTLGQGPEFLTYFQNEAQLEKSRLLSDRFSAERPKGSFSTLEIQRTEQGDSAMYLCASSLAEQYFGPGTRLTVT.

The chain couples TRBV29-1 to TRBJ2-5, with 10 nucleotides matching TRBD2. This CDR3 contains 12 residues. Germline assignment: CDR1 SQVTM and CDR2 ANQGSEA. V lost 6 bases, J lost 5 bases, and 3 bases stayed unmatched. CDR3 bases: TGCAGCGTGGGACTAGCGAGGGAGACCCAGTACTTC. It translates to CSVGLARETQYF.

CDR3 bases: TGTGCCAGCTCACCTAGCGGGGGGGAGACGAAAGATACGCAGTATTTT. Residues: CASSPSGGETKDTQYF. The chain is built from TRBV18 and TRBJ2-3; 11 nucleotides agree with TRBD2. This CDR3 comprises 16 residues. Germline V gives CDR1 KGHSH, CDR2 LQKENI. V dropped 3 bases and J dropped 5; count of bases not matched to a gene: 7. Full variable domain (missing parts from reference TRBV18 and TRBJ2-3): NAGVMQNPRHLVRRRGQEARLRCSPMKGHSHVYWYRQLPEEGLKFMVYLQKENIIDESGMPKERFSAEFPKEGPSILRIQQVVRGDSAAYFCASSPSGGETKDTQYFGPGTRLTVL.

The rearrangement links TRBV9 to TRBJ2-7; 8 nucleotides match TRBD1. The germline V gene encodes CDR1 SGDLS and CDR2 YYNGEE. The CDR3 sequence is 14 residues long. With V trimmed by 4 bases and J by 1 base, 4 bases remained unmatched. CDR3 in amino acids: CASSLGQGSYEQYF. CDR3 bases: TGTGCCAGCAGCCTCGGACAGGGATCCTACGAGCAGTACTTC. The full variable domain, rest sourced from reference TRBV9 and TRBJ2-7, is DSGVTQTPKHLITATGQRVTLRCSPRSGDLSVYWYQQSLDQGLQFLIQYYNGEERAKGNILERFSAQQFPDLHSELNLSSLELGDSALYFCASSLGQGSYEQYFGPGTRLTVT.

The chain joins TRBV23-1 to TRBJ2-2; TRBD1 agrees at 8 bases. TRBV23-1 is reported as an ORF; its role is uncertain. The CDR3 has 16 residues. V was clipped by 3 bases and J by 2 bases; unmatched bases: 5. The CDR3 sequence is CASSQRGQVNTGELFF. CDR3 nucleotide sequence: TGCGCCAGCAGTCAGAGGGGACAGGTAAACACCGGGGAGCTGTTTTTT.